This TCR beta chain was documented in a study of PD-L1 blockade in urothelial cancer (dated by TCRdb to 2017 to 2019). In terms of the full investigation: All patients started therapy in about 2014 and received atezolizumab 1,200 mg intravenously every 3 weeks. About 90% of the roughly 29 patients were males with bladder-origin urothelial cancer, and about two thirds of the roughly 30 reported a prior smoking history. An ECOG performance status of 0 or 1 was recorded for the patients, and 0 to 3 prior chemotherapy regimens had been received by the patients. Blood samples were analyzed at 3 weeks after treatment start (second dose) and at 6 weeks after treatment start. A median of 141,255 T cells and 85,000 or so unique TCRs was obtained from blood samples, and a median clonality of approximately 0.08 was observed. An exploratory multi-omic analysis was conducted of the somatic, immune and clinical correlates of response to PD-L1 blockade with atezolizumab in urothelial cancer. Pretreatment tumor samples, along with matched peripheral blood serially collected before and after atezolizumab treatment, were subjected to TCR sequencing. Durable clinical benefit meant progression-free survival longer than 6 months, and TCR features were also tested against progression-free and overall survival. Whole exome sequencing and RNA sequencing of pretreatment tumors were performed alongside TCR sequencing in the same patients. Durable clinical benefit was achieved by nine patients but not by the remaining 20. Pretreatment blood TCR-seq was available for 30 or so patients, at least one posttreatment blood collection was obtained for around 24 patients, and tumor TCR-seq was available for around 24 patients.

The cohort included 29 patients with locally advanced or metastatic urothelial carcinoma who were treated at Memorial Sloan Kettering on a trial protocol. Peripheral blood mononuclear cells were collected pretreatment and during treatment, with between 1 and 8 total time points per patient. The Qiagen DNeasy Blood extraction kit was used to purify genomic DNA from total PBMCs and tumor samples. PBMCs were collected pretreatment and during treatment and were isolated and stored as previously described. Each PCR received spiked-in synthetic TCR analog templates so that absolute template abundance could be estimated from read counts. The immunoSEQ assay was used to amplify TCRbeta CDR3 regions from genomic DNA with bias-controlled V and J gene primers. Sequencing of rearranged TCRbeta segments was performed at approximately 20X coverage. In the paper's pipeline: Sequencing errors were corrected by clustering and CDR3s were annotated against IMGT to assign V, D and J genes. Downstream analyses used only productive TCRbeta rearrangements and left out out-of-frame or stop-codon sequences. To compute clonality, Shannon entropy was normalized by the log of the number of unique productive sequences and then subtracted from one. Clones differing between time points or between blood and tumor were identified by Fisher's exact test with Benjamini-Hochberg correction at adjusted p below 0.01. In its TCRdb copy, this immuneACCESS table keeps in-frame sequences only and misses some clones. Where compared with another copy, unresolved V genes explain less than half of these, and the others have no known cause. For V, J and clone size, that table is used; D and trimming come from the DNA. This sample is represented by roughly 44,000 clones; 82% of them were singletons. The top ten clonotypes cover less than 3.5% of the sample.

General study outcomes and caveats: At 3 weeks after the start of treatment, tumor-associated TCR clones in peripheral blood had expanded more in patients with durable benefit (n of about 22, p = 0.022). Improved progression-free and overall survival was associated with having pretreatment peripheral blood TCR clonality below the median. Because the sample size was small (n of about 30) and many exploratory analyses were performed, the results are intended to be hypothesis-generating.

From the cysteine up to the phenylalanine, the CDR3 has a length of 17 residues. Just CDR3 DNA is preserved here, 51 bases in frame from base 1. The germline V gene (reference sequence) specifies LNHDA as CDR1 and SQIVND as CDR2. At the junction V is shortened by 5 bases and J by 4 bases; bases outside the gene matches: 15. Note on this clone: Its target antigen remains unknown. Per-nucleotide qualities are absent, and no much larger clonotype sits a single base away.

The source was PBMCs, collected around atezolizumab (anti-PD-L1) treatment. The sequence came from a man between 65 and 85 years old with urothelial cancer. The rearrangement combines TRBV19 with TRBJ1-1; 8 central bases correspond to TRBD1. The CDR3 region: CASSPGQGLSVATEAFF. The DNA reads as follows: TGTGCCAGTAGTCCAGGACAGGGACTTTCGGTTGCCACTGAAGCTTTCTTT.